These T cell receptor beta chains were read from a single sample in a study of T cells after somatic rescue of genetic block. Sequencing was performed with immunoSEQ multiplex PCR; in TCRdb, only in-frame clones are kept and a portion is missing. The sample comprises tens of thousands of clones, about 91% of which are singletons, and around 3% rests with the top ten. What was sequenced was peripheral blood mononuclear cells (PBMCs). These receptors all come from a man aged 35-49 years. Each CDR3 is given with its conserved first and last residue. D genes are given only for firm matches. Some rows have no size entry. The others give once, few or many, or a class for an expanded clone.

V gene	clone size	D gene	J gene	CDR3 DNA	CDR3 protein
TRBV18	NA	TRBD1	TRBJ1-2	TGTGCCAGCTCACACGGACAGGGCCACTATCCTAACTATGGCTACACCTTC	CASSHGQGHYPNYGYTF
TRBV25-1	few	TRBD2	TRBJ2-7	TGTGCCATTTCGACTAGCGGTGGGGCTAGATCCTCCTACGAGCAGTACTTC	CAISTSGGARSSYEQYF
TRBV6-4	NA	NA	TRBJ2-3	TGTGCCAGCAGTGACAGGGGGGGAGAGGATACGCAGTATTTT	CASSDRGGEDTQYF
TRBV2	NA	TRBD2	TRBJ2-5	TGTGCCAGCGGGGCGGGGGAAGAGACCCAGTACTTC	CASGAGEETQYF
TRBV2	NA	TRBD2	TRBJ2-2	TGTGCCAGCAGTGAATATGGCGGGGGGGCGTACACCGGGGAGCTGTTTTTT	CASSEYGGGAYTGELFF
TRBV19	NA	NA	TRBJ2-6	TGTGCCAGTAGTAACGACAACCCCAACGTCCTGACTTTC	CASSNDNPNVLTF
TRBV5-5	NA	TRBD2	TRBJ2-1	TGTGCCAGCAGCTTGGGGACCCCGGGACTAGTGACCTACAATGAGCAGTTCTTC	CASSLGTPGLVTYNEQFF
TRBV6-1	NA	NA	TRBJ1-1	TGTGCCAGCAGAAAAAGGACTGAAGCTTTCTTT	CASRKRTEAFF
TRBV7-3	NA	NA	TRBJ1-1	TGTGCCAGCAGACCGACAGTGAACACTGAAGCTTTCTTT	CASRPTVNTEAFF
TRBV12-5	NA	TRBD1	TRBJ1-1	TGTGAATTCCCGGGACAGACGAACACTGAAGCTTTCTTT	CEFPGQTNTEAFF
TRBV5-1	NA	NA	TRBJ2-2	TGCGCCAGCAGCTTGGCGCAGGTCGCCGGGGAGCTGTTTTTT	CASSLAQVAGELFF
TRBV25-1	NA	NA	TRBJ1-6	TGTGCCACCCAGGACGGTGATTCACCCCTCCACTTT	CATQDGDSPLHF
TRBV5-1	NA	NA	TRBJ2-7	TGCGCCAGCAGCCGGGGAGACGCCGAGCAGTACTTC	CASSRGDAEQYF
TRBV7-2	NA	TRBD1	TRBJ1-3	TGTGCCAGCCGGACAGGGGGCGCAGGTTCTGGAAACACCATATATTTT	CASRTGGAGSGNTIYF
TRBV7-9	few	TRBD1	TRBJ1-2	TGTGCCAGCAGCTACGGGACAGGGAGCGGCTACACCTTC	CASSYGTGSGYTF
TRBV25-1	NA	TRBD1	TRBJ2-1	TGTGCCAGTTCATCTACAGGGGGCGTTATCCCTGAGCAGTTCTTC	CASSSTGGVIPEQFF
TRBV30	NA	NA	TRBJ1-1	TGTGCCGGGGGGACGCATCCTAACACTGAAGCTTTCTTT	CAGGTHPNTEAFF
TRBV7-9	NA	NA	TRBJ1-4	TGTGCCAGCAGTAACGGCGAGCCAACTAATGAAAAACTGTTTTTT	CASSNGEPTNEKLFF
TRBV7-8	NA	NA	TRBJ2-3	TGTGCCAGCAGTTGGGCGGGCACAGATACGCAGTATTTT	CASSWAGTDTQYF
TRBV21-1	NA	NA	TRBJ2-3	TGTGCCAGCAGCAAATTAGGGCCGGCGGGATGGATTCCCACAGATACGCAGTATTTT	CASSKLGPAGWIPTDTQYF
TRBV9	NA	TRBD1	TRBJ2-1	TGTGCCAGCAGCACCTCGACAGGGTTCAATGAGCAGTTCTTC	CASSTSTGFNEQFF
TRBV6-5	NA	NA	TRBJ2-7	TGTGCCAGCAGTTACTTAAGGGGGATCGCCTACGAGCAGTACTTC	CASSYLRGIAYEQYF
TRBV19	once	TRBD2	TRBJ2-1	TGTGCCAGTAGCTTCGGGACTAGCGGCTACAATGAGCAGTTCTTC	CASSFGTSGYNEQFF
TRBV7-2	NA	NA	TRBJ1-4	TGTGCCAGCAGCTTAGGGGCGCGGGTTAATGAAAAACTGTTTTTT	CASSLGARVNEKLFF
TRBV30	NA	NA	TRBJ1-1	TGTGCCTGGAGTTTTGACACTGAAGCTTTCTTT	CAWSFDTEAFF
TRBV5-1	NA	TRBD1	TRBJ2-1	TGCGCCAGCAGCCGGGACAGGGGCGTCTACAATGAGCAGTTCTTC	CASSRDRGVYNEQFF
TRBV4-1	NA	NA	TRBJ2-7	TGCGCCAGCAGCCAAAAATGGGACAAGTCCTACGAGCAGTACTTC	CASSQKWDKSYEQYF
TRBV6-1	NA	TRBD1	TRBJ1-2	TGTGCCAGCACCCGCCCCGTACAGGGGCGAGATGGCTACACCTTC	CASTRPVQGRDGYTF
TRBV5-1	NA	NA	TRBJ1-2	TGCGCCAGCAGCCCCTTTGCAGTTTCTAACTATGGCTACACCTTC	CASSPFAVSNYGYTF
TRBV28	NA	NA	TRBJ2-1	TGTGCCAGCAGTTTGAGGGACGGGACCTCCAATGAGCAGTTCTTC	CASSLRDGTSNEQFF
TRBV11-3	NA	TRBD2	TRBJ2-1	TGTGCCAGCAGCTTAGGACTAGCGGGAGGGAATGAGCAGTTCTTC	CASSLGLAGGNEQFF
TRBV18	NA	NA	TRBJ1-4	TGTGCCAGCTCACCAATGGGGGAAAAACTGTTTTTT	CASSPMGEKLFF
TRBV10-1	NA	TRBD2	TRBJ2-5	TGCGCCAGCAGGGACCCCGGCGGGAGGAACCCGCCGCCCCAAGAGACCCAGTACTTC	CASRDPGGRNPPPQETQYF
TRBV6-6	NA	NA	TRBJ2-2	TGTGCCAGCAGTTACTCGAACGCTTTCGGCGGGGAGCTGTTTTTT	CASSYSNAFGGELFF
TRBV7-5	once	NA	TRBJ1-1	TGTGCCAGAAATCCCGGAACTGAAGCTTTCTTT	CARNPGTEAFF
TRBV18	NA	NA	TRBJ2-5	TGTGCCAGCTCACCATCCGGGGTCCGCGAGACCCAGTACTTC	CASSPSGVRETQYF
TRBV30	NA	NA	TRBJ2-1	TGTGCCTGGAGTGGCGGTCGGCTCGCTGATGAGCAGTTCTTC	CAWSGGRLADEQFF
TRBV25-1	NA	NA	TRBJ1-2	TGTGCCAGCACCCCGATTAGGGGCTATGGCTACACCTTC	CASTPIRGYGYTF
TRBV5-1	NA	TRBD2	TRBJ2-1	TGCGCCAGCAGCGCCGGGACTAGCGGATACAATGAGCAGTTCTTC	CASSAGTSGYNEQFF
TRBV7-8	NA	NA	TRBJ2-7	TGTGCCAGCAGCACCAGACAGCCGGGCGGCGAGCAGTACTTC	CASSTRQPGGEQYF
TRBV7-2	NA	TRBD2	TRBJ2-1	TGTGCCAGCAGCTTGACTTGGACTAGCGGGGGGGTCGGGCAGTTCTTC	CASSLTWTSGGVGQFF
TRBV6-1	NA	TRBD1	TRBJ1-3	TGTGCCAGCAGCCCGCCGGGGACAGTTGGAAACACCATATATTTT	CASSPPGTVGNTIYF
TRBV28	NA	NA	TRBJ2-3	TGTGCCAGCAGTTTGATGGGAGCCTCTAGCACAGATACGCAGTATTTT	CASSLMGASSTDTQYF
TRBV7-3	NA	NA	TRBJ2-1	TGTGCCAGCAGTTTCAACAGGGACGATGAGCAGTTCTTC	CASSFNRDDEQFF
TRBV5-4	NA	TRBD1	TRBJ2-1	TGTGCCAGCAGCTTGGGACCCGACAGGGGGCTTTACAATGAGCAGTTCTTC	CASSLGPDRGLYNEQFF